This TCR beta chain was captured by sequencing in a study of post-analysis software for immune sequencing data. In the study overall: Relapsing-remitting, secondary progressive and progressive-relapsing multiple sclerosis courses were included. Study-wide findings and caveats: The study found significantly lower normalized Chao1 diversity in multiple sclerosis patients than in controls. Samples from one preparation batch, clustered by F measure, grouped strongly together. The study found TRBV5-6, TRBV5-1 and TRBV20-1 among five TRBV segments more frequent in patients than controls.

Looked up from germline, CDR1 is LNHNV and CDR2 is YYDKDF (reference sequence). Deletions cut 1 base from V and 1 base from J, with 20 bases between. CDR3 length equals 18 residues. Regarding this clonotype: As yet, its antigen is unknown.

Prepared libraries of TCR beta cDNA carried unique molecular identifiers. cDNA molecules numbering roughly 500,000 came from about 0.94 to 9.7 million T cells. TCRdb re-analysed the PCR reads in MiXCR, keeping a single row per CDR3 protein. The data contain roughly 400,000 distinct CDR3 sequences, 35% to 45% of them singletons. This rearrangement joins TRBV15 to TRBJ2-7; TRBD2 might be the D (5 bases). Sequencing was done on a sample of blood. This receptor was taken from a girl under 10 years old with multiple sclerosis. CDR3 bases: TGTGCCACCAGCAGAGGGATGTGGAGGCGGAACCAGTCCTACGAGCAGTACTTC. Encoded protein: CATSRGMWRRNQSYEQYF.